Following are 11 T cell receptor beta chains from one sample sequenced in a study of monozygotic twins with inflammatory bowel disease. TCRdb reprocessed the 5' RACE reads; each CDR3 protein has one entry and no DNA is given. The sample includes a few hundred thousand distinct CDR3 sequences. The specimen sequenced was blood. The receptors were sampled from a human donor with ulcerative colitis or Crohn's disease, or a healthy co-twin of an affected twin (not recorded which).

The chain joins TRBV20-1 to TRBJ1-2. This CDR3 region has 14 residues. CDR1 is DFQATT, CDR2 SNEGSKA, per germline (reference sequence). The CDR3 sequence is CSASDQGEAYGYTF.

V gene TRBV12-3 or TRBV12-4 combines with J gene TRBJ1-6. The CDR3 is 13 amino acids. CDR3 residues: CASSYNAGSPLHF.

V gene TRBV3-1 combines with J gene TRBJ2-7; the TRBD2 assignment by TCRdb is unverifiable without DNA. The germline V gene encodes CDR1 LGHDT and CDR2 YNNKEL (reference sequence). This CDR3 spans 14 amino acids. This CDR3 is CASSQGVLWSEQYF.

The chain carries TRBV20-1 and TRBJ1-4; absent DNA, TCRdb's TRBD1 call cannot be checked. The germline gives CDR1 DFQATT, CDR2 SNEGSKA (reference sequence). There are 15 residues in the CDR3. CDR3 sequence: CSAPKGQGVAEKLFF.

This sequence joins TRBV12-3 or TRBV12-4 and TRBJ1-3; without DNA, the TCRdb call of TRBD1 cannot be checked. The CDR3 extends over 15 amino acids. The CDR3 here is CASSTGGSYGNTIYF.

The rearrangement links TRBV11-1 to TRBJ1-1; TCRdb names TRBD1, which stays unverified in the absence of DNA. The CDR3 covers 18 residues. Germline CDR1 SGHAT, CDR2 FQDESV (reference sequence). CDR3 residues: CASSLDRDRGSFGTEAFF.

The CDR3 spells CASSATSGGNQPQHF. The chain combines TRBV11-2 with TRBJ1-5. CDR3 size: 15 residues. Germline V gene sequence: CDR1 SGHAT, CDR2 FQNNGV. Full variable domain (missing parts from reference TRBV11-2 and TRBJ1-5): EAGVAQSPRYKIIEKRQSVAFWCNPISGHATLYWYQQILGQGPKLLIQFQNNGVVDDSQLPKDRFSAERLKGVDSTLKIQPAKLEDSAVYLCASSATSGGNQPQHFGDGTRLSIL.

This rearrangement joins TRBV3-1 to TRBJ2-3; the TRBD1 assignment by TCRdb is unverifiable without DNA. This CDR3 is 14 amino acids long. Germline V gene lookup returns CDR1 LGHDT and CDR2 YNNKEL (reference sequence). The CDR3 loop is CASSPHTGTDTQYF.

The V call is TRBV20-1, the J call TRBJ1-1; TCRdb designates TRBD1, a call that cannot be tested without DNA. Germline CDR1 and CDR2: DFQATT and SNEGSKA (reference sequence). The CDR3 runs 12 residues. CDR3 amino acids: CSARQGDTEAFF.

This rearrangement joins TRBV6-1 to TRBJ2-3; TCRdb names TRBD2, which stays unverified in the absence of DNA. The germline V gene encodes CDR1 MNHNS and CDR2 SASEGT. This CDR3 region has 18 residues. Here the CDR3 reads CASAWGLASLLSTDTQYF.

V gene TRBV29-1 combines with J gene TRBJ1-2. Germline CDR1 is SQVTM and CDR2 is ANQGSEA. The CDR3 spans 16 residues. The CDR3 protein is CSAPAGTSIQGYGYTF.